The T cell receptor (beta chain) under discussion was sequenced for a study of blood T cell repertoires in COVID-19. This clone was recorded only once. Produced via immunoSEQ multiplex PCR; TCRdb's table is partial and in-frame only. This sample has approximately 300,000 clones, with roughly 90% found just once. This clonotype was obtained from a woman in her 30s who had recovered from COVID-19. Material for sequencing was PBMCs or T cells enriched from blood (not recorded which).

The CDR3 nucleotides are TGTGCCAGCAGTTTGCAAGGAGCGGGGGGGAGTGAGCAGTACTTC. Translated: CASSLQGAGGSEQYF. The chain employs TRBV7-9 and TRBJ2-7; 10 nucleotides align to TRBD2. The CDR3 spans 15 residues. Germline CDR1 reads SEHNR; CDR2 reads FQNEAQ (reference sequence). After removal of 6 bases from V and 7 bases from J, the junction contained 12 bases not matched to a gene.